This TCR beta chain comes out of a study of T-cell reconstitution after alpha-beta-depleted transplantation in children. V shed 5 bases and J shed 0 bases, with 2 bases lying between them. The CDR3 totals 12 residues. CDR1 is SGHTA and CDR2 is FQGNSA in the germline V gene. Preparation of the TCRbeta library used unique molecular identifiers. TCRdb processed the PCR reads anew with MiXCR; each CDR3 protein has one entry. The sample has about 600,000 distinct CDR3 sequences; approximately 12% are singletons. This clonotype was recorded many times. The rearrangement uses TRBV7-2 and TRBJ1-5; D unresolved. Sequencing was performed on PBMCs, mostly from graft donor cells, taken 360 days after TCRalphabeta/CD19-depleted stem cell transplant. The TCR was taken from a male patient younger than 18 who had a stem cell transplant for acute myeloid leukemia, so the T cells may come from the graft donor. CDR3 in amino acids: CASSNSNQPQHF. CDR3 DNA sequence: TGTGCCAGCAGCAATAGCAATCAGCCCCAGCATTTT.